This note documents a single T cell receptor (beta chain) sequence. Its antigen is not yet known. No base quality information exists; no much larger clone differs at one position. Spanning cysteine to phenylalanine, the CDR3 consists of 15 amino acids. The sequence is cut down to CDR3 DNA, 45 bases in frame from base 1. CDR1 and CDR2 were assigned from the germline V gene as MDHEN and SYDVKM. Cut back by 6 bases and 3 bases, the V and J ends lie 17 bases apart. Taken with the paper, the label for time point translates to: baseline before first vaccination. Vaccinee samples were obtained from the UK trials COV001 and COV002, which included a single-blind randomized controlled phase 2/3 trial of AZD1222 (ChAdOx1 nCoV-19) in healthy adults. Trial participant PBMC samples were collected at day 0 and day 28 after the second dose for TCRbeta chain sequencing. The CDR3 regions of human TCRbeta chains were analyzed by immunosequencing. Regarding the original processing steps: TCRs in the repertoires were compared against a reference library of SARS-CoV-2-specific TCRs that had been generated with the MIRA antigen-specificity platform. Breadth was defined as the fraction of unique TCRs that were SARS-CoV-2-associated. Depth was defined as the fraction of total T cells that were SARS-CoV-2-associated. Each spike-specific TCR was assigned to its reactive spike region and to a CD4 or CD8 class using the MIRA data. Log10-transformed breadth and depth values were compared by one-way ANOVA with Sidak's multiple comparisons tests. TCRdb took this table from immuneACCESS and kept in-frame rearrangements with V and J called. Such tables lack part of the clones; where checked against another copy, unresolved V genes explain under half of the gap, and the rest is unexplained. That table furnishes V, J and clone size, whereas the DNA furnished D and trimming. Present in this sample are 110,000 or so clones, just over 85% of which were seen just once. The top ten clonotypes cover 2.5% to 4% of the sample.

This entry comes from a study of T cell responses to AZD1222 COVID-19 vaccine (dated by TCRdb to about 2021). With respect to the entire study: AZD1222 recipients whose second dose came at about 4 weeks and those whose second dose came at about 12 weeks were combined into one group, since spike-specific TCR depth and breadth did not differ between the two schedules. TCR sequencing covered 233 trial participants: 200 to 210 given two doses of AZD1222 and 26 given two doses of MenACWY control vaccine. Trial participants were enrolled by age into subgroups of 18-55, 56-69 and 70-plus years, and around 150, 28 and 57 TCR-sequenced participants, respectively, were included in these subgroups. The full study reports these points: In the small 56-69-year group, the increase in depth fell short of significance, most likely because of low power. CD4 TCRs associated with the vaccine covered the entire spike protein, and the dominant responses were in regions 160-218 and 743-854. No day 14 peak-response samples were available, so repertoires were characterized only after the peak T cell response. Nearly half of unique spike-specific TCRs reportedly recognized epitopes outside regions mutated in the B.1.351 and B.1.1.7 variants. After two AZD1222 doses, spike-specific TCR breadth and depth were significantly higher than at day 0 and than in MenACWY recipients. Participants were mostly white British and included more females than males, and it was suggested by the authors that clonal diversity may have been underestimated. Conclusions about previously exposed vaccinees are limited, since just five or six AZD1222 recipients were seropositive for SARS-CoV-2 at baseline.

The receptor comes from an adult in good health. Recombination linked TRBV28 to TRBJ1-2; confidence is insufficient to name the D gene. Sequencing used peripheral blood, obtained on day 0 of AZD1222 vaccination. This receptor has the CDR3 CASSTLESSYYGYTF. The DNA reads as follows: TGTGCCAGCAGCACCTTAGAAAGCAGTTACTATGGCTACACCTTC.